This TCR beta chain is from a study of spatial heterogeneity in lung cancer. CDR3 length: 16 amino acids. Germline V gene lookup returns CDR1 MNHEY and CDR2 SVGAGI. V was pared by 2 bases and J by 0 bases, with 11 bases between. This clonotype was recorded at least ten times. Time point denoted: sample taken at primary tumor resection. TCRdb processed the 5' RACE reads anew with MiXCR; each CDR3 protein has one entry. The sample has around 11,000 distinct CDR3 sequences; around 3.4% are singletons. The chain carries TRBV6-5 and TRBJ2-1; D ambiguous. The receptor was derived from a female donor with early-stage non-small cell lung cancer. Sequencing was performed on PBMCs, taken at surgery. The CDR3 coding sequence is TGTGCCAGCAGTTACGTTCGGCTTTCCTCCTACAATGAGCAGTTCTTC. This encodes CASSYVRLSSYNEQFF.